The 20 T cell receptor beta chains below were found in one sample sequenced in a study of shared clonotypes between healthy human individuals. Sequencing was performed with immunoSEQ multiplex PCR; in TCRdb, only in-frame clones are kept and a portion is missing. Of around 2,000,000 clones listed, just over 90% were seen once; the top ten hold around 1.7%. Naive CD8 cells lacked CD45RO, underwent positive selection for CCR7 and left out terminally differentiated effector memory CD45RA+ cells. Sequencing input: naive CD8+ T cells from PBMCs. The receptors derive from a man aged 18 to 30 in good health. Some clones in this sample may be carry-over from other donors' samples.

This sequence joins TRBV6-5 and TRBJ2-7; 7 nucleotides line up with TRBD2. Germline V CDR1 and CDR2: MNHEY, SVGAGI. This CDR3 is built from 14 residues. After removal of 3 bases from V and 6 bases from J, the junction contained 8 bases not matched to a gene. The CDR3 DNA sequence: TGTGCCAGCAGTTATATGGCGGGAGCGGGCGAGCAGTACTTC. Its protein product is CASSYMAGAGEQYF.

Worth noting for this clone: This CDR3 is also generated by other DNA sequences in the sample. The chain joins TRBV5-1 to TRBJ1-2, with TRBD1 as a possible D gene (5 bases). The CDR3 has 14 amino acids. V was cut by 0 bases and J by 5 bases, with 11 bases left in between. Germline assignment: CDR1 SGHRS and CDR2 YFSETQ. CDR3 DNA: TGCGCCAGCAGCTTGGCGGGGACGGGATATGGCTACACCTTC. Amino acid sequence: CASSLAGTGYGYTF.

The chain couples TRBV5-1 to TRBJ2-7; possible D gene TRBD1, 6 bases. Trimming took 2 bases from V and 6 from J, leaving 18 bases between them. The CDR3 runs to 15 residues. Germline-derived CDR1 and CDR2 are SGHRS and YFSETQ. CDR3 residues: CASSFRGIDGSEQYF. The DNA of the CDR3 is TGCGCCAGCAGCTTTAGGGGGATAGATGGGTCCGAGCAGTACTTC. The full variable domain, completed using reference TRBV5-1 and TRBJ2-7, is KAGVTQTPRYLIKTRGQQVTLSCSPISGHRSVSWYQQTPGQGLQFLFEYFSETQRNKGNFPGRFSGRQFSNSRSEMNVSTLELGDSALYLCASSFRGIDGSEQYFGPGTRLTVT.

This sequence joins TRBV6-5 and TRBJ1-1, with D possibly TRBD1 on 6 matching bases. Trimming pared 0 bases from V and 3 bases from J, leaving 11 bases between. CDR3 length: 15 residues. Germline CDR1 reads MNHEY; CDR2 reads SVGAGI. This CDR3 reads CASSYSRTAYTEAFF. The CDR3 DNA reads as TGTGCCAGCAGTTACTCGAGGACAGCCTACACTGAAGCTTTCTTT.

This chain joins TRBV6-5 and TRBJ2-1; D possibly uses TRBD1 or TRBD2 (5 bases each). Deletions cut 0 bases from V and 6 bases from J, with 15 bases between. The CDR3 sequence is 16 residues long. From germline, CDR1 is MNHEY and CDR2 SVGAGI. The CDR3 protein is CASSYSMGELGNEQFF. The CDR3 DNA reads as TGTGCCAGCAGTTACTCGATGGGGGAGCTTGGCAATGAGCAGTTCTTC.

V usage is TRBV4-3 and J usage is TRBJ2-5; tentative D call: TRBD1 (6 bases). Trimming stripped 1 base from V and 1 base from J, with 16 bases between. CDR1 is LGHNA, CDR2 YSLEER, per germline. CDR3 size: 17 residues. DNA of the CDR3: TGCGCCAGCAGCCAAGGGGTTAACAGGGTGGGCCAAGAGACCCAGTACTTC. Translation: CASSQGVNRVGQETQYF.

This chain joins TRBV9 and TRBJ2-3; D gene unclear. Germline V gene sequence: CDR1 SGDLS, CDR2 YYNGEE. This CDR3 comprises 15 residues. V shed 3 bases and J shed 2 bases, with 13 bases lying between them. The CDR3: CASSDRASTTDTQYF. CDR3 sequence (DNA): TGTGCCAGCAGCGACCGGGCCAGCACCACAGATACGCAGTATTTT.

The chain employs TRBV27 and TRBJ1-1; no clear D. Trimming took 5 bases from V and 4 from J, leaving 14 bases between them. Germline lookup yields CDR1 MNHEY and CDR2 SMNVEV (reference sequence). The CDR3 covers 14 residues. The CDR3 here is CASSDTPVVTEAFF. In DNA form, the CDR3 reads TGTGCCAGCAGTGACACCCCCGTGGTCACTGAAGCTTTCTTT.

The chain is built from TRBV5-4 and TRBJ2-1; D not resolved. V lost 9 bases and J 5 bases, leaving 24 bases between the germline ends. Germline values: CDR1 SGHNT, CDR2 YYREEE (reference sequence). The CDR3 totals 16 residues. In nucleotides, the CDR3 is TGTGCCAACGGCCCCCTTGACACTGAGACTGACAATGAGCAGTTCTTC. Residues: CANGPLDTETDNEQFF.

The CDR3 protein is CASSDGLAGYNEQFF. The CDR3 bases are TGTGCCAGCAGCGACGGACTAGCGGGATACAATGAGCAGTTCTTC. The rearrangement uses TRBV16 and TRBJ2-1, with TRBD2 identical over 12 bases. V dropped 5 bases and J dropped 4; count of bases not matched to a gene: 3. Germline CDR1 reads KGHSY; CDR2 reads FQNENV. This CDR3 spans 15 amino acids.

V is TRBV7-9 and J is TRBJ2-7, with 8 bases matching TRBD1. The CDR3 totals 16 residues. Germline V gene lookup returns CDR1 SEHNR and CDR2 FQNEAQ (reference sequence). Trimming cost V 7 bases and J 2 bases; bases outside gene matches: 13. The CDR3 here is CASTPNSDRATYEQYF. DNA for the CDR3: TGTGCCAGCACCCCCAACTCGGACAGGGCGACCTACGAGCAGTACTTC.

V is TRBV19 and J is TRBJ2-6; the D gene is possibly TRBD2 (5 bases). V was clipped by 4 bases and J by 0 bases, with 19 bases between them. Germline CDR1 LNHDA, CDR2 SQIVND (reference sequence). The CDR3 has 19 residues. The CDR3, as DNA: TGTGCCAGTAGTACAACACCCGGACTTCCCTTCTCTGGGGCCAACGTCCTGACTTTC. It encodes CASSTTPGLPFSGANVLTF.

The chain combines TRBV7-8 with TRBJ1-1, with D tentatively TRBD1 (5 bases). The length of the CDR3 is 16 residues. V was cut by 1 base and J by 0 bases, with 12 bases left in between. CDR1 and CDR2 (germline): SGHVS, FQNEAQ. The CDR3 region is CASSLVRGALNTEAFF. CDR3 nucleotide sequence: TGTGCCAGCAGCTTAGTGCGTGGGGCCCTGAACACTGAAGCTTTCTTT.

The CDR3 nucleotides are TGTGCCAGTAGTATAATATCTGGGGAGGGGCAACTGTTTTTT. This gives the protein CASSIISGEGQLFF. V usage is TRBV19 and J usage is TRBJ1-4, with a tentative D call TRBD1 (5 bases). V was trimmed by 2 bases and J by 12 bases, leaving 16 bases between them. The CDR3 contains 14 residues. The germline gives CDR1 LNHDA, CDR2 SQIVND (reference sequence).

This clone showed up just once. The J gene is TRBJ1-5, the V gene TRBV27, with D uncertain. CDR1 is MNHEY, CDR2 SMNVEV, per germline (reference sequence). V was pared by 4 bases and J by 6 bases, with 13 bases between. The CDR3 length is 14 residues. The CDR3, as DNA: TGTGCCAGCAGTTCTCTTGGGTCAGGTCAGCCCCAGCATTTT. As protein: CASSSLGSGQPQHF.

About this clone: This same CDR3 is encoded by further DNA sequences in the sample. This chain joins TRBV7-8 and TRBJ1-1; D remains ambiguous. The CDR3 loop spans 14 amino acids. Trimming took 1 base from V and 3 from J, leaving 9 bases between them. Germline assignment: CDR1 SGHVS and CDR2 FQNEAQ. The CDR3 sequence: CASSLDRGDTEAFF. For the CDR3, the DNA is TGTGCCAGCAGCTTAGACCGAGGCGACACTGAAGCTTTCTTT.

The chain carries TRBV15 and TRBJ2-2; 7 bases align to TRBD1. V was clipped by 9 bases and J by 1 base; unmatched bases: 8. This CDR3 contains 15 residues. The germline CDR1 and CDR2 sequences are LNHNV and YYDKDF (reference sequence). The CDR3 sequence: CATPQTGMNTGELFF. CDR3 bases: TGTGCCACGCCCCAGACAGGGATGAACACCGGGGAGCTGTTTTTT.

V and J are TRBV15 and TRBJ1-5; TRBD1 is a possible D gene (5 bases). The germline V and J ends were trimmed by 0 bases and 3 bases, with 9 bases remaining between them. Germline V lookup: CDR1 LNHNV, CDR2 YYDKDF (reference sequence). CDR3 length: 15 amino acids. CDR3 sequence: CATSRDQGVNQPQHF. Written as DNA, the CDR3 is TGTGCCACCAGCAGAGATCAAGGGGTCAATCAGCCCCAGCATTTT.

The V call is TRBV27, the J call TRBJ1-1; a possible D gene is TRBD1 (5 bases). The CDR3 runs 15 residues. V shed 2 bases and J shed 1 base, with 11 bases lying between them. The germline V gene encodes CDR1 MNHEY and CDR2 SMNVEV (reference sequence). The CDR3 DNA sequence: TGTGCCAGCAGTTTAGGGGGGTTAGGGAACACTGAAGCTTTCTTT. It translates to CASSLGGLGNTEAFF.

The chain joins TRBV29-1 to TRBJ2-1, with 7 bases matching TRBD2. Trimming took 5 bases from V and 5 from J; bases not matched to a gene: 21. Germline values: CDR1 SQVTM, CDR2 ANQGSEA. The CDR3 runs 18 residues. The CDR3 DNA sequence: TGCAGCGTTAAGACTCGTGGGGAGGGACTTCATGCCGACAATGAGCAGTTCTTC. This codes for CSVKTRGEGLHADNEQFF.